Below, one T cell receptor (beta chain) is given with its context. What it recognizes is unknown. This record belongs to a study of response to subunit inactivated influenza vaccine. Study-wide results and caveats: A suggestion made by the authors is that each seasonal influenza vaccination recruits few new T cells.

TCRdb reanalysed the RT-PCR reads using MiXCR and keeps one entry per CDR3 protein. The sample contains about 700,000 distinct CDR3 sequences, 14% of which appear only once. V lost 0 bases and J lost 0, with 15 bases in between. The germline V gene has CDR1 MGHDK and CDR2 SYGVNS. This CDR3 is 19 amino acids long. The clonotype originates from a man aged 50 or older who received an inactivated influenza vaccine. The input for sequencing was PBMCs from blood, taken less than 15 days before vaccination. The rearrangement joins TRBV25-1 to TRBJ2-6; D is perhaps TRBD2 (5 bases). As DNA, the CDR3 is TGTGCCAGCAGTGAATATATAGGGAGTGGACCCTCTGGGGCCAACGTCCTGACTTTC. Translated: CASSEYIGSGPSGANVLTF.